This T cell receptor beta chain was sequenced for a study of T-cell memory formation after mild COVID-19. Amplification by 5'RACE using constant-segment primers produced TCR alpha and TCR beta cDNA libraries that carried sample barcodes and UMIs. Via MiXCR, TCRdb re-called the 5' RACE reads, giving one row per CDR3 protein. The sample carries about 190,000 distinct CDR3 sequences, around 21% recorded once. The receptor's source is an adult woman who had mild COVID-19 (a few samples of this study predate the infection). Cell type and time point are not known. Sequencing input: PBMCs or a T cell subset sorted from them (not recorded which).

DNA for the CDR3: TGTGCCATCAGTGGGACAGCATACACCTACGAGCAGTACTTC. Amino acids: CAISGTAYTYEQYF. V is TRBV10-3 and J is TRBJ2-7; a possible D gene is TRBD1 (6 bases). Germline assignment: CDR1 ENHRY and CDR2 SYGVKD. With 4 bases removed from V and 2 bases from J, the gap between germline ends came to 12 bases. CDR3 length equals 14 residues.